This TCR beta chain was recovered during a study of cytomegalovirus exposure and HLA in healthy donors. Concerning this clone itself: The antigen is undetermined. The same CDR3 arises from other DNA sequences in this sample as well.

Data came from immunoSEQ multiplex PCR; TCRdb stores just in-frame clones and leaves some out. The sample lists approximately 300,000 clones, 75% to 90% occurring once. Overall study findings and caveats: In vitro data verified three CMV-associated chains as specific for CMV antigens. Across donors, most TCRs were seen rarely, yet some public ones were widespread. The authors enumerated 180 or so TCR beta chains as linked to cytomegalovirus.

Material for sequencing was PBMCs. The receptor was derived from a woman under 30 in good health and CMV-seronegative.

The CDR3 DNA reads as TGTGCCAGCTCACCACCGGGACAGGGCTACGAGCAGTACTTC. It encodes CASSPPGQGYEQYF. V usage is TRBV18 and J usage is TRBJ2-7; 9 nucleotides match TRBD1. V lost 0 bases and J lost 3; bases outside the gene matches: 0. Germline lookup yields CDR1 KGHSH and CDR2 LQKENI. This CDR3 spans 14 amino acids.